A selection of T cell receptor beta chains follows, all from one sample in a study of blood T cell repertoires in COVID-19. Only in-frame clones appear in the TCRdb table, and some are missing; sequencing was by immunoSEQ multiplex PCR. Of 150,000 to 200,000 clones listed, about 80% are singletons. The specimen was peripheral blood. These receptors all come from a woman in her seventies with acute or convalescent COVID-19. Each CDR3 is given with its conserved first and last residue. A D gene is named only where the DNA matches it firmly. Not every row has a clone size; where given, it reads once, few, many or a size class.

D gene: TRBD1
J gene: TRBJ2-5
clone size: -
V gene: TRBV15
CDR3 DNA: TGTGCCACCAGCAGAGAAGGTTTAGGACAGGACATTCTGAGGACCCAGTACTTC
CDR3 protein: CATSREGLGQDILRTQYF

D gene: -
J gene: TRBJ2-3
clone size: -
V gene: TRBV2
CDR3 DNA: TGTGCCAGCATTCATCCGGGGGTGGCAGATACGCAGTATTTT
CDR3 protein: CASIHPGVADTQYF

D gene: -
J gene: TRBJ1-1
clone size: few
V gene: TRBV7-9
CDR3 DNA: TGTGCCAGCAGCTCAAGATACAGGGAAATGGACACTGAAGCTTTCTTT
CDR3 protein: CASSSRYREMDTEAFF

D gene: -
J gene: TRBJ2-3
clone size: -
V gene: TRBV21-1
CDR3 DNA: TGTGCCAGCAGCAAAGATGAAAAATTGGAAGCGCAATCCACAGATACGCAGTATTTT
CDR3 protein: CASSKDEKLEAQSTDTQYF

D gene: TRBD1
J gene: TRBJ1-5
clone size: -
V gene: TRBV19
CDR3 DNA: TGTGCCAGTAGTATGAGACAGGGCCTCGGCAATCAGCCCCAGCATTTT
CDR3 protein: CASSMRQGLGNQPQHF

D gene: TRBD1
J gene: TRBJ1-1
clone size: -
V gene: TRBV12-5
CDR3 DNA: TGTGCTAGTGGTTTGTCCGGACAGGTTAGTACTGAAGCTTTCTTT
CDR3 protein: CASGLSGQVSTEAFF

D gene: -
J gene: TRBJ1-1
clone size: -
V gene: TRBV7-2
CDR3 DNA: TGTGCCAGCAGCCTGGGACACCTGGTGGAAGCTTTCTTT
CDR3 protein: CASSLGHLVEAFF

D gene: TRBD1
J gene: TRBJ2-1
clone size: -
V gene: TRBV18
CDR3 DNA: TGTGCCAGCTCACCGTCACCCGGGACAGGGCTGTGGAATGAGCAGTTCTTC
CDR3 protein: CASSPSPGTGLWNEQFF

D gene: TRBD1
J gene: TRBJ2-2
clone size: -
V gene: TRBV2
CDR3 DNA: TGTGCCAGCAGTTCAAGGACAGGCACCGGGGAGCTGTTTTTT
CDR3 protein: CASSSRTGTGELFF

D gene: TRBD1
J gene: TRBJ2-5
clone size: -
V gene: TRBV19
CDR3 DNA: TGTGCCAGTAGTGGGACAGGAGGAAAGACCCAGTACTTC
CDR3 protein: CASSGTGGKTQYF

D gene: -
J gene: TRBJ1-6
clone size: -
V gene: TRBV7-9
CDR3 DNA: TGTGCCAGCAGCTTTGGGGGGGTCTATTCACCCCTCCACTTT
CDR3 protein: CASSFGGVYSPLHF

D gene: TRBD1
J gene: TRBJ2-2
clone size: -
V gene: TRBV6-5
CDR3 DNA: TGTGCCAGCAGTCCGGACAGGTCGGGCACCGGGGAGCTGTTTTTT
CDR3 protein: CASSPDRSGTGELFF

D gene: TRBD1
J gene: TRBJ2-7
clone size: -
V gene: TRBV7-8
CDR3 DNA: TGTGCCAGCAGCCAAGGGACAGCAGACTACGAGCAGTACTTC
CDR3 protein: CASSQGTADYEQYF

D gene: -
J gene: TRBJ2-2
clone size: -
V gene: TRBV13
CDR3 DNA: TGTGCCAGCAGCTTAGGCCTCCAGATCTTGAACACCGGGGAGCTGTTTTTT
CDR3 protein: CASSLGLQILNTGELFF

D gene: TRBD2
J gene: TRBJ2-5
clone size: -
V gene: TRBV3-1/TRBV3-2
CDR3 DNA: TGTGCCAGCAGCTCGTCACCGGGACTAGCAGAGACCCAGTACTTC
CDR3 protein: CASSSSPGLAETQYF